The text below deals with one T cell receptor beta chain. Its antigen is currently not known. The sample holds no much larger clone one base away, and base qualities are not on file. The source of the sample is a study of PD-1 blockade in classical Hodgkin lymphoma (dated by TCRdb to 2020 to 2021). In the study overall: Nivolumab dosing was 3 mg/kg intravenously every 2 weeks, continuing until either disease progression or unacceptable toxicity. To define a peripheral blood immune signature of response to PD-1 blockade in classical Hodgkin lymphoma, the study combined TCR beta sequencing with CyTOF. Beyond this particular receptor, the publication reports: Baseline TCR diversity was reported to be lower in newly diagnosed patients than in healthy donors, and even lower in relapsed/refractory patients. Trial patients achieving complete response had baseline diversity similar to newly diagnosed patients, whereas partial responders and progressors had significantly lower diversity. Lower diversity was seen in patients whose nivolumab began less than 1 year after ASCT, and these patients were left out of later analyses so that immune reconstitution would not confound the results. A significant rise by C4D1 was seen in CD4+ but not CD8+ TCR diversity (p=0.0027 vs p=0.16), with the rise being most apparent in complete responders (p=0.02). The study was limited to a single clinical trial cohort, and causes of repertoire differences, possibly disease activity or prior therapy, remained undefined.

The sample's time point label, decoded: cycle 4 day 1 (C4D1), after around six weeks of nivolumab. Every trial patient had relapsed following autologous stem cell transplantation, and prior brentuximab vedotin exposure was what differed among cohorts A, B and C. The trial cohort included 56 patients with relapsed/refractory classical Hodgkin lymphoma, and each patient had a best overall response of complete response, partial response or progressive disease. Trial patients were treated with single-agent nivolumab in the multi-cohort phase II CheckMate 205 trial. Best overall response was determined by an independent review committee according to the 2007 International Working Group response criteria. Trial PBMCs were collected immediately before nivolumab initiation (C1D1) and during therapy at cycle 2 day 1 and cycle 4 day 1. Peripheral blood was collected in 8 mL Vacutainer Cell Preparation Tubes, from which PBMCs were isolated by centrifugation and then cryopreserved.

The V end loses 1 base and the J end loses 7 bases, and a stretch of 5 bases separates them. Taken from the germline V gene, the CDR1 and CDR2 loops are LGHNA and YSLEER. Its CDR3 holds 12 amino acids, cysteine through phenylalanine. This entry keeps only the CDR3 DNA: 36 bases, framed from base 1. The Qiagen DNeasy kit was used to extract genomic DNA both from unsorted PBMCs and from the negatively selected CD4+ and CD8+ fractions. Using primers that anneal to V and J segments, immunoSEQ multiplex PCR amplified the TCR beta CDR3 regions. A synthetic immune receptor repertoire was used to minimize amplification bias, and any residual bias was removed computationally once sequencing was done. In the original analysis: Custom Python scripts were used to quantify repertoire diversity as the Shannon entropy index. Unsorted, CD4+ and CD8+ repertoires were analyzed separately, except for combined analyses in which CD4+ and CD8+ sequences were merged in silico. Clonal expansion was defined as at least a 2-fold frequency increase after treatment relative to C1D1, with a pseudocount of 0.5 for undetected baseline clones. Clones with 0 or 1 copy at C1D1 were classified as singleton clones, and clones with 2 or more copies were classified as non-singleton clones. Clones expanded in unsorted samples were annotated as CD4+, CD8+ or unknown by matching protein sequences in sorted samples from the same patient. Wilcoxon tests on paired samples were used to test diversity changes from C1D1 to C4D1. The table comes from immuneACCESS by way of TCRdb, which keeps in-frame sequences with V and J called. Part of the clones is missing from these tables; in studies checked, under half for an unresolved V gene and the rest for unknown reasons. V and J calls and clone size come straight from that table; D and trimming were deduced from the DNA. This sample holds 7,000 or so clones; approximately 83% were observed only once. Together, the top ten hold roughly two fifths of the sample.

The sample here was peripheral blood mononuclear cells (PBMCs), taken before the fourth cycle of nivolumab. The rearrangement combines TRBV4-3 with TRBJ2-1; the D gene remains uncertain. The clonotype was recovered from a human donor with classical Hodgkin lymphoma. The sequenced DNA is TGCGCCAGCAGCCAAGGAGTTAATGAGCAGTTCTTC. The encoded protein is CASSQGVNEQFF.